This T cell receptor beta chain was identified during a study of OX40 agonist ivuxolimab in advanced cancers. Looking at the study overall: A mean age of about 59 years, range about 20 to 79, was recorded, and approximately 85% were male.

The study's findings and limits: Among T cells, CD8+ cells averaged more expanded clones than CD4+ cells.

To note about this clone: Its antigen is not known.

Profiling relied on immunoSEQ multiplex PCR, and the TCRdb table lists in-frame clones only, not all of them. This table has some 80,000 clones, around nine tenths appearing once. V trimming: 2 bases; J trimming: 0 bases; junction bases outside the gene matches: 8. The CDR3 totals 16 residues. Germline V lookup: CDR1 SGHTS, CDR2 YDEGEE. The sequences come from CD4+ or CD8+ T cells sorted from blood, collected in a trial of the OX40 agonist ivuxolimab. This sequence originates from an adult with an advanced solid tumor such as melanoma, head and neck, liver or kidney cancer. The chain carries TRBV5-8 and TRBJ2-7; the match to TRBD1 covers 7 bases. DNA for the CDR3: TGTGCCAGCAGCTTTTGGACAGGCCGGGGCTCCTACGAGCAGTACTTC. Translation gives CASSFWTGRGSYEQYF.